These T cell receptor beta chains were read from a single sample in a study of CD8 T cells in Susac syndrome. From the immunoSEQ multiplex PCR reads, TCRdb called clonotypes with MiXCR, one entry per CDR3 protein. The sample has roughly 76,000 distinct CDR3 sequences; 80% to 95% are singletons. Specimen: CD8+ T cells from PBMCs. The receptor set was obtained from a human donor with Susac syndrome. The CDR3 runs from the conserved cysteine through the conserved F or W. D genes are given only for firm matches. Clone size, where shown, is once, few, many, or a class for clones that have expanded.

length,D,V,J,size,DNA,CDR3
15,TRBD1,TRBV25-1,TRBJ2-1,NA,TGTGCCAGCAGTGCTTCGACAGGGGGCTACAATGAGCAGTTCTTC,CASSASTGGYNEQFF
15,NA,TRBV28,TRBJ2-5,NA,TGTGCCAGCAGTTCGGCTGGGGGGTACCAAGAGACCCAGTACTTC,CASSSAGGYQETQYF
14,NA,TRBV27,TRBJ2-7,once,TGTGCCAGCAGTTTATTTAAACAGGGAGGCGAGCAGTACTTC,CASSLFKQGGEQYF
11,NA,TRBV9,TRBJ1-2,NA,TGTGCCAGCAGATCTAACTATGGCTACACCTTC,CASRSNYGYTF
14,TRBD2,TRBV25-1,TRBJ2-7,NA,TGTGCCAGCAGTGACGGGGAGGGGACCTACGAGCAGTACTTC,CASSDGEGTYEQYF
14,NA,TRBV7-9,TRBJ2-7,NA,TGTGCCAGCAGCTTCCCGGGAGTGGGTTACGAGCAGTACTTC,CASSFPGVGYEQYF
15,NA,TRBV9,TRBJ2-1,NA,TGTGCCAGCAGTTCCGGGGACCGACTCCACAATGAGCAGTTCTTC,CASSSGDRLHNEQFF
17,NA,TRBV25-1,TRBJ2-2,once,TGTGCCAGCAGTGCCCTCCCCGATAGCGGTTACACCGGGGAGCTGTTTTTT,CASSALPDSGYTGELFF
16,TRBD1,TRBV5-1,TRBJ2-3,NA,TGCGCCAGCAGCTCCGGACAGGGGGGGAAGTCAGATACGCAGTATTTT,CASSSGQGGKSDTQYF
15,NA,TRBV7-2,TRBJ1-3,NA,TGTGCCAGCAGCCGGACCGCTACCTCTGGAAACACCATATATTTT,CASSRTATSGNTIYF
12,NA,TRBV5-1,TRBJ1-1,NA,TGCGCCAGCAGCTTGATAGGGGCTGAAGCTTTCTTT,CASSLIGAEAFF
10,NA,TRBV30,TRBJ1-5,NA,TGTGCCTGGACTCCGGGGCCCCAGCATTTT,CAWTPGPQHF
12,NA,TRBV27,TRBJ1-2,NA,TGTGCCAGCAGTCAAAGGGGCTATGGCTACACCTTC,CASSQRGYGYTF
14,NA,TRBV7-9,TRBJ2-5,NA,TGTGCCAGCAGCCCCACCGGACAGCAAGAGACCCAGTACTTC,CASSPTGQQETQYF
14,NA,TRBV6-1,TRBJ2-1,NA,TGTGCCAGCAAGCGAGCGGATACCTACAATGAGCAGTTCTTC,CASKRADTYNEQFF
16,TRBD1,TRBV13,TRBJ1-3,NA,TGTGCCAGCAGCCAAGGACAGGGCAACTCTGGAAACACCATATATTTT,CASSQGQGNSGNTIYF
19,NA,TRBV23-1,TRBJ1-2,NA,TGCGCCAGCAGTCAAATTTATGTAAAGGGGTCTCTTTTTTTTGCTGGCTACACCTTC,CASSQIYVKGSLFFAGYTF
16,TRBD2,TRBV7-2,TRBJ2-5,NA,TGTGCCAGCAGCTTAGGGGTAGCGGGGCTCTTCGAGACCCAGTACTTC,CASSLGVAGLFETQYF
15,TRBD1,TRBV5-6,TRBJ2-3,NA,TGTGCCAGCAGCTCCGGGACAGGGGTTGCAGATACGCAGTATTTT,CASSSGTGVADTQYF
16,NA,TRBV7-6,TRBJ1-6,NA,TGTGCCAGCAGCTTGGGGGGACGGGCCGTCAATTCACCCCTCCACTTT,CASSLGGRAVNSPLHF
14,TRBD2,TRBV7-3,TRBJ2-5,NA,TGTGCCAGCAGCCGCTCGGGACTAGCGGGGCCTATGTACTTC,CASSRSGLAGPMYF
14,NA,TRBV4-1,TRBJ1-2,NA,TGCGCCAGCAGCCAAGTAGTGGCCCGAAGGGGCTACACCTTC,CASSQVVARRGYTF
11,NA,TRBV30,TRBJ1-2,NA,TGTGCCTGGAGTGTTAGCTATGGCTACACCTTC,CAWSVSYGYTF
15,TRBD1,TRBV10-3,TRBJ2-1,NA,TGTGCCATCAGGGAGCTCGACAGGGGAAGTAGTGAGCAGTTCTTC,CAIRELDRGSSEQFF